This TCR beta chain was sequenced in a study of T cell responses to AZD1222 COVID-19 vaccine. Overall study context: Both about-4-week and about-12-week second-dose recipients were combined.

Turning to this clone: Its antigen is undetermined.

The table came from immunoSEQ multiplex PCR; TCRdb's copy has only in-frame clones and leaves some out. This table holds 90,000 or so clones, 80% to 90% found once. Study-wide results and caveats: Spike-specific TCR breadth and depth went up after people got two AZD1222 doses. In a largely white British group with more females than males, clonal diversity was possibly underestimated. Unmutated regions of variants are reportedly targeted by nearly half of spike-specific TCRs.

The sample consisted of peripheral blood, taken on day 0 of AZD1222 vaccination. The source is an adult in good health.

This CDR3 reads CASSLAFRAAYEQYF. The CDR3 coding sequence is TGTGCCAGCAGCTTGGCCTTCAGGGCGGCCTACGAGCAGTACTTC. V gene TRBV5-8 combines with J gene TRBJ2-7; maybe TRBD1 (5 bases). Germline V gives CDR1 SGHTS, CDR2 YDEGEE. V was trimmed by 0 bases and J by 2 bases, leaving 12 bases between them. The CDR3 is 15 residues long.